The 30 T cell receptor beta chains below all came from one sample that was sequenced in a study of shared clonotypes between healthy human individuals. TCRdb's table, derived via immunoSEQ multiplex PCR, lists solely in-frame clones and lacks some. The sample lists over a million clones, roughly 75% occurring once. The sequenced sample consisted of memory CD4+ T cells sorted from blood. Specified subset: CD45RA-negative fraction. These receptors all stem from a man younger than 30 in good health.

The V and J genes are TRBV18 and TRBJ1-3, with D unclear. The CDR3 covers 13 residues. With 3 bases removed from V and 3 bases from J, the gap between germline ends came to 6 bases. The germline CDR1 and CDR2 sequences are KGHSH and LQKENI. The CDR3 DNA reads TGTGCCAGCTCACCCACCGTTGGAAACACCATATATTTT. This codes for CASSPTVGNTIYF.

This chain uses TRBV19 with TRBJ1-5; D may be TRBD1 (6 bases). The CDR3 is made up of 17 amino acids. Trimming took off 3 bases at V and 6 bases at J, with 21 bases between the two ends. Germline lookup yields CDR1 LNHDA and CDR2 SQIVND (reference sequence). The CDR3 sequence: CASSITGRGAGPQPQHF. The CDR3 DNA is TGTGCCAGTAGTATTACGGGGCGGGGGGCAGGCCCTCAGCCCCAGCATTTT.

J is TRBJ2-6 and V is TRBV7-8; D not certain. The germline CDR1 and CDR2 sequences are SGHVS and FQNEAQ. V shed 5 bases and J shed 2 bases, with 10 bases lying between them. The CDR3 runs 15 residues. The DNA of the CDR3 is TGTGCCAGCAGCCCCCAGGAAACTGGGGCCAACGTCCTGACTTTC. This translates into CASSPQETGANVLTF. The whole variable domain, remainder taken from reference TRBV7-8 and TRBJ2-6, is GAGVSQSPRYKVAKRGQDVALRCDPISGHVSLFWYQQALGQGPEFLTYFQNEAQLDKSGLPSDRFFAERPEGSVSTLKIQRTQQEDSAVYLCASSPQETGANVLTFGAGSRLTVL.

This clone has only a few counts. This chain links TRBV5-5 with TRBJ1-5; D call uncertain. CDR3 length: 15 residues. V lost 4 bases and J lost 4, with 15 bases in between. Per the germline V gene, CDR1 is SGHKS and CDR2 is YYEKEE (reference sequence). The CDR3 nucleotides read TGTGCCAGCAGCCGCGACGGGAAAAGGAATCAGCCCCAGCATTTT. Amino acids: CASSRDGKRNQPQHF.

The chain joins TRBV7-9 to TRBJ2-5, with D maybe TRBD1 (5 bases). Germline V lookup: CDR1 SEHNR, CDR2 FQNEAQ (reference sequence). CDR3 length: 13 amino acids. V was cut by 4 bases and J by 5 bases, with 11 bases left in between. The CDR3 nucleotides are TGTGCCAGCAGCTCGACAGATCGGGAGACCCAGTACTTC. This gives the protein CASSSTDRETQYF.

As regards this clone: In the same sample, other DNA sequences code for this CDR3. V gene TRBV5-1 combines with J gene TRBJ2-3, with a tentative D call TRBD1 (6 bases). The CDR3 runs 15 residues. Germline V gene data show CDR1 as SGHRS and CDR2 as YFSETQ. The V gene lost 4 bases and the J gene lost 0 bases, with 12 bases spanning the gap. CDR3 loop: CASSMGQTSTDTQYF. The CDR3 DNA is TGCGCCAGCAGCATGGGACAAACCAGCACAGATACGCAGTATTTT.

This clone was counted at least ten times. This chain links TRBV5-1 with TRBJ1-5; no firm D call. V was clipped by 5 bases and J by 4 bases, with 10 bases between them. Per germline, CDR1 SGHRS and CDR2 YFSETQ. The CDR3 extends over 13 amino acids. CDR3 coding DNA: TGCGCCAGCAGTACGGACCTTAATCAGCCCCAGCATTTT. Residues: CASSTDLNQPQHF.

In DNA, the CDR3 is TGTGCCATTGAGGACAGGGCTGGAAACACCATATATTTT. Its translation is CAIEDRAGNTIYF. The gene calls are TRBV19 and TRBJ1-3; 8 nucleotides align to TRBD1. The CDR3 contains 13 residues. Trimming removed 10 bases from V and 2 bases from J; junction bases left unmatched: 4. Germline CDR1 and CDR2: LNHDA and SQIVND (reference sequence).

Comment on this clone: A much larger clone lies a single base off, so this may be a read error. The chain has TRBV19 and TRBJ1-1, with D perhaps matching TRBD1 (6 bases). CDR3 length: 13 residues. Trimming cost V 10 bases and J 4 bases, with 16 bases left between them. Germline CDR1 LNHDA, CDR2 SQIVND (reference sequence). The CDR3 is CANRLDRGTEAFF. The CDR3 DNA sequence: TGTGCCAATAGACTGGACAGAGGCACTGAAGCTTTCTTT.

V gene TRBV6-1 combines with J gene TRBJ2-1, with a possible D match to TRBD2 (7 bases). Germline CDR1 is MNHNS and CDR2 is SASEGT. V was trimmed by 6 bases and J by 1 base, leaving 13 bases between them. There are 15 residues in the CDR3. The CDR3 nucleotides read TGTGCCAGCAGGGTGGCGGGGGCGTCCTACAATGAGCAGTTCTTC. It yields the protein CASRVAGASYNEQFF.

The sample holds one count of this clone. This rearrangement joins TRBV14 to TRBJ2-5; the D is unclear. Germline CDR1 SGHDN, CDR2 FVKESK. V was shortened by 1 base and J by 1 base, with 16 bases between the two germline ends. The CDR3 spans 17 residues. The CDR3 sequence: CASSQGAYVSLQETQYF. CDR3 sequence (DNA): TGTGCCAGCAGCCAAGGGGCCTATGTCTCGCTCCAAGAGACCCAGTACTTC.

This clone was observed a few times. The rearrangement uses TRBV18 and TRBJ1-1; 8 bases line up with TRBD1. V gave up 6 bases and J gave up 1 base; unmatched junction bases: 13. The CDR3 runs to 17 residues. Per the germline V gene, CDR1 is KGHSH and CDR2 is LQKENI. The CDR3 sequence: CASSLSRTDRANTEAFF. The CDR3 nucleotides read TGTGCCAGCTCCCTATCCCGGACGGACAGGGCGAACACTGAAGCTTTCTTT.

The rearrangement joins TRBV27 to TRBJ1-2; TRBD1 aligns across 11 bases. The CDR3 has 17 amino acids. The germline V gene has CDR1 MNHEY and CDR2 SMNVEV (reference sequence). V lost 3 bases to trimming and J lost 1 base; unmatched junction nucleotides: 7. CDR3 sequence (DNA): TGTGCCAGCAGTTTCCGGACAGGGGGCGAGGGTAACTATGGCTACACCTTC. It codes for CASSFRTGGEGNYGYTF.

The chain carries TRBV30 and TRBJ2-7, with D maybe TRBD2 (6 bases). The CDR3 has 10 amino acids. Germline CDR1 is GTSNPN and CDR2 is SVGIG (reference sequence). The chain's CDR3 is CVGGQYEQYF. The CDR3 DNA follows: TGTGTCGGAGGGCAATACGAGCAGTACTTC.

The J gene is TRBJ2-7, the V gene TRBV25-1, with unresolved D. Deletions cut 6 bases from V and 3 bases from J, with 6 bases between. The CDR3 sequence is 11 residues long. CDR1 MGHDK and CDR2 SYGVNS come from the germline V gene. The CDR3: CASSNSYEQYF. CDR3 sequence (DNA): TGTGCCAGCAGCAACAGCTACGAGCAGTACTTC.

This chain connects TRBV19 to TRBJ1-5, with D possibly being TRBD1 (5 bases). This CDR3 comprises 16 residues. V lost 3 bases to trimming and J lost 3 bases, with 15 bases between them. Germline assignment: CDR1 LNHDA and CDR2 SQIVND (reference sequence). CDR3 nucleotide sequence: TGTGCCAGTAGTATGTTGGGGGGGAGTTCCAATCAGCCCCAGCATTTT. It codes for CASSMLGGSSNQPQHF. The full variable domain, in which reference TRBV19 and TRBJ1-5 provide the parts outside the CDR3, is DGGITQSPKYLFRKEGQNVTLSCEQNLNHDAMYWYRQDPGQGLRLIYYSQIVNDFQKGDIAEGYSVSREKKESFPLTVTSAQKNPTAFYLCASSMLGGSSNQPQHFGDGTRLSIL.

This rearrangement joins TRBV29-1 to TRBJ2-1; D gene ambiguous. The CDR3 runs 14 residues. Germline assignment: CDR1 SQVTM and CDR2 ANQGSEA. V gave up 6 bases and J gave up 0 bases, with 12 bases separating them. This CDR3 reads CSVSSESSYNEQFF. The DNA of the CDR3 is TGCAGCGTCTCCAGCGAGAGCTCCTACAATGAGCAGTTCTTC.

CDR3 coding DNA: TGCGCCAGCAGCCGACAGGAAGCAGATACGCAGTATTTT. Translated, it gives CASSRQEADTQYF. J is TRBJ2-3 and V is TRBV4-1, with D maybe TRBD1 (6 bases). Deletions cut 4 bases from V and 4 bases from J, with 9 bases between. CDR1 MGHRA and CDR2 YSYEKL come from the germline V gene. The CDR3 is made up of 13 amino acids.

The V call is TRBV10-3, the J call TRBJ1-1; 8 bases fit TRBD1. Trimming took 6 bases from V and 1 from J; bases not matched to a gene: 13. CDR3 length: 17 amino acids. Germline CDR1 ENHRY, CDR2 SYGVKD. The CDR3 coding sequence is TGTGCCATCAGATCGTCGACAGGGGACAAGAGGAACACTGAAGCTTTCTTT. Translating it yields CAIRSSTGDKRNTEAFF.

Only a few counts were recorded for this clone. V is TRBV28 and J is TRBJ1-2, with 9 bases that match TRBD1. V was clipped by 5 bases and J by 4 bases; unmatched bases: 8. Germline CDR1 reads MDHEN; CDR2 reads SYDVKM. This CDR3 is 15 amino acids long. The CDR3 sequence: CASSPPGQGFYGYTF. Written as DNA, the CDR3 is TGTGCCAGCAGTCCCCCGGGACAGGGCTTCTATGGCTACACCTTC.

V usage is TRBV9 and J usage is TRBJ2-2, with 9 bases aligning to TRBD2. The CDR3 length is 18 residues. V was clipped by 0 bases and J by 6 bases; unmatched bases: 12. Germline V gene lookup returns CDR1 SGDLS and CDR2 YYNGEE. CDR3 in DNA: TGTGCCAGCAGCGTAGGCCTAGCGGGGCGAGTGAGGGCCGGGGAGCTGTTTTTT. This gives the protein CASSVGLAGRVRAGELFF. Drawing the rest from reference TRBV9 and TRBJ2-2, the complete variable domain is DSGVTQTPKHLITATGQRVTLRCSPRSGDLSVYWYQQSLDQGLQFLIQYYNGEERAKGNILERFSAQQFPDLHSELNLSSLELGDSALYFCASSVGLAGRVRAGELFFGEGSRLTVL.

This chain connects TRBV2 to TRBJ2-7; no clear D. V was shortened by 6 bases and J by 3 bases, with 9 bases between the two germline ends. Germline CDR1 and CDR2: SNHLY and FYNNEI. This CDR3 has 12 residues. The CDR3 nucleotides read TGTGCCAGCAGGACCGAAAGCTACGAGCAGTACTTC. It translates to CASRTESYEQYF.

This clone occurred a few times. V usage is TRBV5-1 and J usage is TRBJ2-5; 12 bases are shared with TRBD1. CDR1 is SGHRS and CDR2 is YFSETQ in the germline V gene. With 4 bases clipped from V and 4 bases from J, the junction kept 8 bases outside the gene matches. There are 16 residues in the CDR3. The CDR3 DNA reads TGCGCCAGCAGCGGAACCCCGGGACAGGGGGCAGAGACCCAGTACTTC. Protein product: CASSGTPGQGAETQYF.

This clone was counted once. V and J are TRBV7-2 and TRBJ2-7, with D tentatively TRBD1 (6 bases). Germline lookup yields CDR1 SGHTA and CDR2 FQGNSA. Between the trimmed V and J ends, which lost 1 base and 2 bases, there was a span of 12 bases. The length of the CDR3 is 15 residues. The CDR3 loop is CASSLEGGMTYEQYF. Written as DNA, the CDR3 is TGTGCCAGCAGCTTAGAAGGGGGTATGACCTACGAGCAGTACTTC.

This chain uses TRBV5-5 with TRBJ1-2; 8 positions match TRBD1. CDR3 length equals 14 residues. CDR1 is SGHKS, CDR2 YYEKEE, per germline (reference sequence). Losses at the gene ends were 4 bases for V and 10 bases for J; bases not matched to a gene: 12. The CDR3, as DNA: TGTGCCAGCAGCACTCTGACAGGGGCTTTCTTCTACACCTTC. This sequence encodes CASSTLTGAFFYTF.

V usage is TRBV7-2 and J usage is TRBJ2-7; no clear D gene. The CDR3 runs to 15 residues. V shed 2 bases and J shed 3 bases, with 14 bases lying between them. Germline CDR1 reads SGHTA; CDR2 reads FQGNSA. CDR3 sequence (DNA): TGTGCCAGCAGCTTAACCCAGGTCGTCTACTACGAGCAGTACTTC. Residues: CASSLTQVVYYEQYF.

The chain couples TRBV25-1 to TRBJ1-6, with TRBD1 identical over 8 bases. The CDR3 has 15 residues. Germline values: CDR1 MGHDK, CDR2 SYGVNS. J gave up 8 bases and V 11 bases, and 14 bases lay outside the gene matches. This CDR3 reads CAPSQGQGAHSPLHF. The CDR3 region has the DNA TGTGCCCCCTCACAGGGGCAGGGGGCGCATTCACCCCTCCACTTT.

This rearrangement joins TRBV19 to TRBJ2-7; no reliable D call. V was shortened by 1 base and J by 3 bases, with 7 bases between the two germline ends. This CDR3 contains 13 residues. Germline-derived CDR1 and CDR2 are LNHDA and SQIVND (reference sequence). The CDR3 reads CASSIGPNYEQYF. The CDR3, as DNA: TGTGCCAGTAGTATAGGTCCAAACTACGAGCAGTACTTC.

The CDR3 region has the DNA TGCGCCAGCAGTTTTCGGGGTCCAGATACGCAGTATTTT. Amino acids: CASSFRGPDTQYF. V is TRBV5-1 and J is TRBJ2-3; D might be TRBD2 (5 bases). Trimming pared 5 bases from V and 4 bases from J, leaving 11 bases between. Germline CDR1 is SGHRS and CDR2 is YFSETQ. The CDR3 runs to 13 residues.

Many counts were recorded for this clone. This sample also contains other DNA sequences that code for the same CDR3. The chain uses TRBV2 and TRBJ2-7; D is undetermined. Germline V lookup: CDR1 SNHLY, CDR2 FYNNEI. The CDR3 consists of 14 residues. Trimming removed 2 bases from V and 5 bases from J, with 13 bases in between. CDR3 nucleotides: TGTGCCAGCAGTGAATGGTTTGCATCCCACGAGCAGTACTTC. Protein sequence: CASSEWFASHEQYF.